Each of the 21 T cell receptor beta chains below was sequenced from the same sample in a study of regulatory T cells in long-lasting Graves disease. Noted time point: newly diagnosed GD, antithyroid drugs for less than 3 months. RNA from PBMCs was the source of the TCR library. According to the study, TCR beta libraries were built with iRepertoire HTBI primers and CDR3-region Arm-PCR. Each CDR3 protein is one row after TCRdb ran MiXCR on the multiplex PCR reads. This sample yields approximately 400,000 distinct CDR3 sequences, of which more than 13% are seen a single time; roughly a sixth belongs to the top ten. These same data were also listed under a study on T cells in Graves' hyperthyroidism and ophthalmopathy.

The specimen comprised peripheral blood mononuclear cells (PBMCs), sampled at new diagnosis, from a patient treated with antithyroid drugs. These receptors were obtained from a woman aged 30 to 39 with Graves disease.

This rearrangement joins TRBV4-1 to TRBJ1-4, with a weak D call TRBD1 (5 bases). CDR3 length: 19 residues. CDR1 is MGHRA, CDR2 YSYEKL, per germline. The germline V and J ends were trimmed by 1 base and 6 bases, with 24 bases remaining between them. The CDR3 nucleotides are TGCGCCAGCAGCCAAGGGAGGTCGGCGGGACTCGAGTTGGATGAAAAACTGTTTTTT. It translates to CASSQGRSAGLELDEKLFF.

Worth noting for this clonotype: It is likely a read error, because the conserved phenylalanine at the end of the CDR3 is missing. V and J are TRBV30 and TRBJ2-3; tentative D call: TRBD2 (5 bases). CDR1 GTSNPN and CDR2 SVGIG come from the germline V gene (reference sequence). V dropped 1 base and J dropped 2 bases, with 10 bases sitting between them. The CDR3 is made up of 14 amino acids. The CDR3 DNA is TGTGCCTGGAGTGGAGCGGCTAACACAGATACGCAGTATTCT. Protein product: CAWSGAANTDTQYS.

This sequence joins TRBV11-3 and TRBJ2-1; TRBD2 agrees at 16 bases. The junction had 9 bases not matched to a gene; V was cut back by 5 bases and J by 8 bases. The germline V gene encodes CDR1 SGHNT and CDR2 YENEEA. The CDR3 is 17 amino acids. The CDR3 sequence: CASSRPGLAGGPYEQFF. The CDR3 DNA reads as TGTGCCAGCAGCCGGCCGGGACTAGCGGGAGGGCCCTATGAGCAGTTCTTC.

This clonotype was recorded at least ten times. This chain connects TRBV12-3 or TRBV12-4 to TRBJ2-1; TRBD2 matches 7 bases. With V trimmed by 6 bases and J by 8 bases, 13 bases remained unmatched. CDR3 size: 15 residues. DNA of the CDR3: TGTGCCAGCAGGCGTCCGGGACTAAGGATACATGAGCAGTTCTTC. It yields the protein CASRRPGLRIHEQFF.

The rearrangement links TRBV20-1 to TRBJ2-5; TRBD2 matches at 10 bases. The CDR3 loop spans 16 amino acids. J lost 1 base, V lost 0 bases, and 5 bases had no gene match. Germline V gives CDR1 DFQATT, CDR2 SNEGSKA (reference sequence). DNA for the CDR3: TGCAGTGCTAGAGATATGGCTAGCGGGAGCCAAGAGACCCAGTACTTC. Translating it yields CSARDMASGSQETQYF.

The chain couples TRBV2 to TRBJ2-7, with TRBD2 identical over 9 bases. Germline CDR1 and CDR2: SNHLY and FYNNEI. The CDR3 runs to 14 residues. The trim removed 3 bases at V and 7 bases at J, leaving 7 bases unmatched. This chain's CDR3 is CASSDGSGSGEQYF. CDR3 DNA sequence: TGTGCCAGCAGTGACGGTAGCGGGAGCGGAGAGCAGTACTTC.

This clonotype has at least ten counts. V usage is TRBV4-1 and J usage is TRBJ2-1; D is ambiguous. V was pared by 5 bases and J by 7 bases, with 9 bases between. The CDR3 length is 12 residues. Germline V gene data show CDR1 as MGHRA and CDR2 as YSYEKL. CDR3 sequence: CASSEVGNEQFF. In DNA form, the CDR3 reads TGCGCCAGCAGCGAGGTTGGGAATGAGCAGTTCTTC.

In its sample, this clonotype was seen many times. The gene calls are TRBV9 and TRBJ2-5; 10 bases are a match to TRBD2. This CDR3 spans 15 amino acids. CDR1 SGDLS and CDR2 YYNGEE come from the germline V gene. The V and J ends lost 0 bases and 5 bases, in that order; junction bases with no gene match: 4. DNA of the CDR3: TGTGCCAGCAGCGTAGCAGCGGGAGGGACGGAGACCCAGTACTTC. Its protein is CASSVAAGGTETQYF.

The sample holds many counts of this clonotype. V is TRBV5-1 and J is TRBJ2-7; no reliable D call. Germline CDR1 and CDR2: SGHRS and YFSETQ. Trimming stripped 2 bases from V and 5 bases from J, with 11 bases between. This CDR3 region has 13 residues. For the CDR3, the DNA is TGCGCCAGCAGCTTCCCCGGGTCGAACGAGCAGTACTTC. This encodes CASSFPGSNEQYF.

The rearrangement links TRBV12-3 or TRBV12-4 to TRBJ2-2; TRBD2 agrees at 7 bases. J lost 7 bases, V lost 2 bases, and 4 bases had no gene match. This CDR3 is 14 amino acids long. CDR3 nucleotides: TGTGCCAGCAGTTTACTAGCGGAGGTCGGGGAGCTGTTTTTT. Protein: CASSLLAEVGELFF.

Ten or more counts support this clonotype. The chain links TRBV19 to TRBJ1-5; D perhaps matches TRBD1 (6 bases). This CDR3 comprises 15 residues. Deletions cut 5 bases from V and 0 bases from J, with 11 bases between. CDR1 is LNHDA and CDR2 is SQIVND in the germline V gene (reference sequence). The CDR3, as DNA: TGTGCCAGTAGTGCGGAGGGGGATAGCAATCAGCCCCAGCATTTT. Amino acids: CASSAEGDSNQPQHF.

The chain uses TRBV4-2 and TRBJ2-1; no clear D gene. Germline CDR1 and CDR2: LGHNA and YNFKEQ. This CDR3 spans 15 amino acids. Deletions cut 4 bases from V and 6 bases from J, with 16 bases between. The CDR3 DNA follows: TGTGCCAGCAGCCCGCTACAACTCCGCGGCAATGAGCAGTTCTTC. It codes for CASSPLQLRGNEQFF.

This clonotype came up many times. V usage is TRBV6-2 or TRBV6-3 and J usage is TRBJ1-4; D uncertain. The V gene's germline CDR1 is MNHEY and CDR2 SVGEGT. The CDR3 spans 14 residues. Trimming took 6 bases from V and 10 from J, leaving 18 bases between them. The DNA for the CDR3 is TGTGCCAGCAGCCCGGGCCCACAAACGGCAAAACTGTTTTTT. It specifies CASSPGPQTAKLFF.

On this clonotype: A much larger clone is a single base away; this may be a read error. J is TRBJ2-1 and V is TRBV10-3, with 9 bases lining up with TRBD2. The CDR3 spans 17 residues. CDR1 is ENHRY and CDR2 is SYGVKD in the germline V gene. V gave up 0 bases and J gave up 7 bases; unmatched junction bases: 10. DNA of the CDR3: TGTGCCATCAGTGAGTCGATTGGCGGGAGGGTCAATAATGAGCAGTTCTTC. Translated: CAISESIGGRVNNEQFF.

This clonotype was seen many times. The chain carries TRBV7-3 and TRBJ2-1; the D call may be TRBD1 or TRBD2 (6 bases each). The ends were cut back, 0 bases at V and 5 bases at J, with 17 bases in the middle. The germline V gene encodes CDR1 SGHTA and CDR2 FQGTGA. CDR3 length: 17 residues. CDR3 sequence (DNA): TGTGCCAGCAGCTTAACGTCGGGGGCGTTAGGTAACAATGAGCAGTTCTTC. It translates to CASSLTSGALGNNEQFF. Full variable domain (outside the CDR3, taken from reference TRBV7-3 and TRBJ2-1): GAGVSQTPSNKVTEKGKYVELRCDPISGHTALYWYRQSLGQGPEFLIYFQGTGAADDSGLPNDRFFAVRPEGSVSTLKIQRTERGDSAVYLCASSLTSGALGNNEQFFGPGTRLTVL.

On this clonotype: Possible read error: a much larger clone is one base away. The V and J genes are TRBV11-2 and TRBJ2-1; 8 bases line up with TRBD1. The CDR3 is 16 residues long. The J segment lost 8 bases and the V segment lost 5 bases, leaving 14 bases of the junction unmatched. The germline CDR1 and CDR2 sequences are SGHAT and FQNNGV. CDR3 in amino acids: CASSPLTGPQGDEQFF. The CDR3, as DNA: TGTGCCAGCAGCCCCCTGACAGGCCCACAGGGGGATGAGCAGTTCTTC.

The V call is TRBV3-1, the J call TRBJ2-1; no definite D call. Germline CDR1 and CDR2: LGHDT and YNNKEL (reference sequence). The CDR3 is 14 amino acids. V was trimmed by 0 bases and J by 1 base, leaving 4 bases between them. The CDR3 here is CASSQDGSYNEQFF. The CDR3 DNA sequence: TGTGCCAGCAGCCAAGATGGGTCCTACAATGAGCAGTTCTTC.

This clonotype is a singleton in its sample. The V call is TRBV12-3 or TRBV12-4, the J call TRBJ1-5; D gene ambiguous. The CDR3 spans 17 residues. Trimming removed 8 bases from V and 0 bases from J, with 20 bases in between. DNA of the CDR3: TGTGCCAGCGGCCCGCCAGGACTATCGTATAGCAATCAGCCCCAGCATTTT. Translated, it gives CASGPPGLSYSNQPQHF.

J is TRBJ2-4 and V is TRBV6-5; D gene unclear. The CDR3 is 13 amino acids. Germline V CDR1 and CDR2: MNHEY, SVGAGI. V lost 2 bases and J lost 9, with 11 bases in between. CDR3 bases: TGTGCCAGCAGTTACGAGGCTGATGCCATTCAGTACTTC. Protein sequence: CASSYEADAIQYF.

This clonotype was recorded at least ten times. J is TRBJ2-3 and V is TRBV20-1, with unresolved D. V lost 3 bases and J 2 bases, leaving 12 bases between the germline ends. CDR1 and CDR2 (germline): DFQATT, SNEGSKA (reference sequence). The CDR3 runs 14 residues. CDR3 amino acids: CSASPPSFTDTQYF. In DNA, the CDR3 is TGCAGTGCTAGCCCCCCCTCCTTCACAGATACGCAGTATTTT.

This clonotype was seen many times. The genes are TRBV5-1 and TRBJ2-7; TRBD2 might be the D (6 bases). Germline lookup yields CDR1 SGHRS and CDR2 YFSETQ. The CDR3 is 14 amino acids. V lost 0 bases, J lost 3 bases, and 10 bases lay in between. The CDR3 DNA reads TGCGCCAGCAGCTTGGGCTGGGAGGACTACGAGCAGTACTTC. It yields the protein CASSLGWEDYEQYF.